This T cell receptor beta chain was profiled in a study of control samples from healthy donors and cancer patients. The repertoire was sequenced with immunoSEQ multiplex PCR; TCRdb's copy has only in-frame clones and lacks some. The repertoire holds about 410,000 clones, roughly 90% seen once, with 5.5% to 7.5% in the top ten. Germline CDR1 and CDR2: SGDLS and YYNGEE. V was trimmed by 4 bases and J by 6 bases, leaving 10 bases between them. There are 13 residues in the CDR3. The clonotype was recovered from a man aged 40-49 years with head and neck cancer. The V gene is TRBV9, the J gene TRBJ1-4; D gene ambiguous. Sequenced sample: PBMCs. CDR3 nucleotides: TGTGCCAGCAGCCCAGGTAGTGATGAAAAACTGTTTTTT. It yields the protein CASSPGSDEKLFF.